This T cell receptor beta chain emerged from a study of T cells in Graves' hyperthyroidism and ophthalmopathy. Study details: Sampling of peripheral blood happened at initial diagnosis, prior to any treatment.

This CDR3 is 15 amino acids long. Germline assignment: CDR1 MRHNA and CDR2 SNTAGT. V was pared by 4 bases and J by 1 base, with 13 bases between. Amplification of TCR beta CDR3 regions used RNA as the template. Carried out on the TCR CDR3, a first-round RT-PCR used the HTBI primer set. Using its own MiXCR run on the multiplex PCR reads, TCRdb lists one record per CDR3 protein. Among around 440,000 distinct CDR3 sequences listed, 15% to 18% were seen once. Newly diagnosed hyperthyroidism patients aged 18 to 65 years had disease lasting under 2 months. Extraction of PBMCs used approximately 10 ml of fresh peripheral blood. Study-wide points: Ophthalmopathy prediction by the model preceded onset by a median roughly 6 months.

Details on this clonotype: Its cognate antigen is unknown.

The sequence derives from a woman aged 18-35 years with Graves' hyperthyroidism. J is TRBJ1-2 and V is TRBV6-4; a possible D gene is TRBD1 (6 bases). Source material: blood. The CDR3 loop is CASSAEGQSNYGYTF. CDR3 in DNA: TGTGCCAGCAGTGCTGAAGGACAGAGTAACTATGGCTACACCTTC.